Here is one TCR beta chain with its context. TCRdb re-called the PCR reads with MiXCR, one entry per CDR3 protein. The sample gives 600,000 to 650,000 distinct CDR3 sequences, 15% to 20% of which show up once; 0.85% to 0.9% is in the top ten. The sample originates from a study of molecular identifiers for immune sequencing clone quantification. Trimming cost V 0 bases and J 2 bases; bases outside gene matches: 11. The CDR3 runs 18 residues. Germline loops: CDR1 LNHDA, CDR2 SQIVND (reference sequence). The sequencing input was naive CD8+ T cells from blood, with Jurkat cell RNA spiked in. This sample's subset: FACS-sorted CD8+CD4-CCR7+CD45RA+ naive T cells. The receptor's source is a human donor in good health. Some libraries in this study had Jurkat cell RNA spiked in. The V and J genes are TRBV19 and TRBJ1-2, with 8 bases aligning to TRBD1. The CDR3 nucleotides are TGTGCCAGTAGTATAGAAAGGACAGGGCGAGAGTTAAACTATGGCTACACCTTC. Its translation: CASSIERTGRELNYGYTF.